This TCR beta chain was identified during a study of radiation and T cells in renal cell carcinoma (dated by TCRdb to the early 2020s). Regarding the research as a whole: The samples were drawn from a clinical trial, where primary renal cell carcinomas were treated with 15 Gy of stereotactic body radiation therapy and then removed by nephrectomy 4 weeks afterward. In total, about 53 samples, comprising some 25 tumors and some 27 peripheral blood samples, were subjected to TCR beta sequencing. In the approximately 57 samples combined, around 3.9 million unique CDR3 nucleotide sequences were found, encoding about 3 million unique CDR3 amino acid sequences. What the research found in general, with its limitations: Blood repertoire dynamics were not followed beyond 4 weeks after treatment. No pretreatment tumor biopsies were available, so the baseline intratumoral presence of clonotypes could not be determined. Effects of radiation dose or scheduling on the TCR repertoire could not be addressed with the single-armed trial design. In blood, the top tumor clonotypes increased from baseline to 2 weeks after radiation and then shrank by 4 weeks, which suggests a temporary expansion of tumor-resident clones.

TCR beta libraries were generated from genomic DNA with the immunoSEQ kit, following the manufacturer's recommendations. To prepare the libraries, a first multiplex PCR with proprietary primers was run, followed by a second PCR that added unique barcodes, and a bead cleanup was done after each round. Each sample batch included a kit-provided positive control reaction and a negative control reaction. The final libraries were assessed on an Agilent 4200 TapeStation D1000 ScreenTape, pooled by volume, and quantified by qPCR. Sequencing was performed on an Illumina NextSeq500 using a MidOutput 150-cycle cartridge, with 156 Read1 cycles, 15 Index1 cycles, and the kit custom primers. The pooled library was loaded at around 1 pM with a roughly 20% PhiX control spike-in. In the paper's pipeline: The vendor-processed data were analyzed in R, and a clonotype was defined as all T cells that share the same CDR3 nucleotide sequence. For clone abundance analyses, frequencies were normalized to the 10,000 most abundant clones in each sample. Before analysis, public T cell clones were removed, and these numbered fewer than six per sample on average. Tumor-enriched clonotypes and baseline blood-enriched clonotypes were defined as those with an abundance difference of at least 32-fold between compartments. A beta-binomial differential abundance model was used to identify clonotypes that expanded or contracted between blood time points. Tumor-blood repertoire similarity was measured with the Baroni-Urbani and Buser coefficient, and group comparisons used two-tailed Wilcoxon tests in R. TCRdb's version of the immuneACCESS table is confined to in-frame rearrangements and falls short of the full clone set. An unresolved V gene accounts for under half of the shortfall where checked; the remainder is of unknown origin. The DNA was the basis for D and trimming; V, J and clone size are from that table. This sample is represented by over 120,000 clones; nearly 90% of them were singletons. The ten largest clones represent about 11% of the sample.

On this clone: Its antigen target is currently unknown. One base away there is no much larger clone; base qualities are not given.

Explained via the paper, the time point label denotes: baseline pretreatment blood. The treatment or condition label for this specimen denotes: 15 Gy SBRT to primary tumor, nephrectomy 4 weeks later. To follow tumor-enriched clonotypes, serial peripheral blood was collected from radiation-treated patients at baseline and at 2 weeks and 4 weeks after SBRT. Every patient had renal cell carcinoma of clear cell pathology. The QIAamp DNA Blood Mini Kit (Qiagen) was used to prepare genomic DNA for TCR sequencing. Only samples passing all quality control checks were included in the analyses. The CDR3 contains 14 residues, cysteine and phenylalanine counted. The retained sequence is limited to the CDR3, 42 bases, with the frame set at the first base. Trimming takes 6 bases off V and 2 bases off J; junction bases not matched to a gene: 6. In the germline V gene, CDR1 corresponds to MGHRA and CDR2 to YSYEKL.

Sample: blood, taken from a patient whose treatment included radiotherapy and nephrectomy. This sequence originates from a woman aged 45-59 years with renal cell carcinoma. This chain is built from TRBV4-1 and TRBJ2-7, with TRBD2 identical over 8 junction bases. The nucleotide sequence reads TGCGCCAGCAGGAGGGCGGGGGGCCCCTACGAGCAGTACTTC. This sequence encodes CASRRAGGPYEQYF.